These T cell receptor beta chains were read from a single sample in a study of T cell responses to AZD1222 COVID-19 vaccine. The table came from immunoSEQ multiplex PCR; TCRdb's copy has only in-frame clones and leaves some out. The profile shows some 150,000 clones, roughly 90% of them singletons. Sample: peripheral blood, taken 28 days after the second AZD1222 dose. The receptors stem from an adult who received the AZD1222 COVID-19 vaccine. Each CDR3 is given with its conserved first and last residue. D genes are given only for firm matches. Expanded clones get a size class; other rows say once, few or many, or leave the size out.

cdr3_length d_call j_call v_call clone_size cdr3_aa cdr3_nt
14 . TRBJ2-1 TRBV15 . CATSDGDQPNEQFF TGTGCCACCAGCGATGGGGATCAACCCAATGAGCAGTTCTTC
14 TRBD1 TRBJ2-7 TRBV30 once CAWSHGTASYEQYF TGTGCCTGGAGTCACGGGACAGCCTCCTACGAGCAGTACTTC
14 TRBD1 TRBJ1-2 TRBV7-2 . CASSPLGQSYGYTF TGTGCCAGCAGCCCCTTGGGACAGTCCTATGGCTACACCTTC
12 . TRBJ2-5 TRBV29-1 . CSVGTDGWAQYF TGCAGCGTTGGAACGGACGGGTGGGCCCAGTACTTC
16 TRBD2 TRBJ2-1 TRBV10-1 . CASSGRAAGVDNEQFF TGCGCCAGCTCGGGCAGGGCAGCGGGAGTCGACAATGAGCAGTTCTTC
12 . TRBJ1-1 TRBV6-6 . CASSYVGTKAFF TGTGCCAGCAGTTATGTAGGGACGAAAGCTTTCTTT
15 . TRBJ2-7 TRBV18 . CASSPRRGSSYEQYF TGTGCCAGCTCACCCCGGAGGGGTTCTTCCTACGAGCAGTACTTC
14 . TRBJ2-3 TRBV19 few CASSIDRSTDTQYF TGTGCCAGTAGTATAGACCGGAGCACAGATACGCAGTATTTT
15 TRBD2 TRBJ2-1 TRBV6-2/TRBV6-3 few CASSYASGAYNEQFF TGTGCCAGCAGTTATGCTAGCGGGGCCTACAATGAGCAGTTCTTC
15 TRBD1 TRBJ1-1 TRBV10-2 . CASSEKQGAMTEAFF TGCGCCAGCAGTGAGAAACAGGGGGCTATGACTGAAGCTTTCTTT
15 . TRBJ2-1 TRBV7-2 . CASSLAGRVQNEQFF TGTGCCAGCAGCTTAGCGGGTCGGGTACAAAATGAGCAGTTCTTC
14 . TRBJ1-1 TRBV7-9 . CASQVGAMDTEAFF TGTGCCAGCCAGGTCGGGGCTATGGACACTGAAGCTTTCTTT
13 TRBD1 TRBJ1-1 TRBV29-1 . CSAVGQMNTEAFF TGCAGCGCCGTGGGACAGATGAACACTGAAGCTTTCTTT
15 TRBD1 TRBJ1-1 TRBV5-1 . CASSILGTGNTEAFF TGCGCCAGCAGCATTCTAGGGACAGGCAACACTGAAGCTTTCTTT
17 . TRBJ2-1 TRBV3-1/TRBV3-2 . CASSHPPGDFSYNEQFF TGTGCCAGCAGCCACCCACCGGGGGACTTTTCCTACAATGAGCAGTTCTTC
12 . TRBJ2-7 TRBV2 . CASDPGTREQYF TGTGCCAGCGATCCGGGAACGAGAGAGCAGTACTTC
15 . TRBJ1-1 TRBV5-4 . CASSLGSPMNTEAFF TGTGCCAGCAGCTTGGGATCTCCCATGAACACTGAAGCTTTCTTT
15 . TRBJ1-1 TRBV3-1/TRBV3-2 . CASSQDVRLNTEAFF TGTGCCAGCAGCCAAGATGTGAGGCTGAACACTGAAGCTTTCTTT
16 . TRBJ2-7 TRBV6-5 few CASSYSARAGPYEQYF TGTGCCAGCAGTTACAGTGCGAGGGCGGGTCCCTACGAGCAGTACTTC
14 TRBD1 TRBJ1-1 TRBV7-9 . CASSILQGAGEAFF TGTGCCAGCAGCATCCTACAGGGGGCAGGTGAAGCTTTCTTT
14 . TRBJ1-1 TRBV6-9 . CASSYSRGGTEAFF TGTGCCAGCAGTTATTCTAGAGGGGGCACTGAAGCTTTCTTT
13 . TRBJ2-3 TRBV5-4 . CASSPKDTDTQYF TGTGCCAGCAGCCCGAAAGACACAGATACGCAGTATTTT
16 TRBD1 TRBJ1-6 TRBV18 . CASSPTRQGDNSPLHF TGTGCCAGCTCACCCACCCGACAGGGGGATAATTCACCCCTCCACTTT
14 . TRBJ1-1 TRBV5-4 . CASSIGHRNTEAFF TGTGCCAGCAGCATTGGACACAGGAACACTGAAGCTTTCTTT
15 . TRBJ1-5 TRBV19 . CASSQRTHPDQPQHF TGTGCCAGTAGTCAGAGGACTCACCCCGATCAGCCCCAGCATTTT
11 . TRBJ1-1 TRBV7-9 once CAGFYRAEAFF TGTGCCGGATTTTACAGGGCTGAAGCTTTCTTT
17 TRBD2 TRBJ2-2 TRBV7-9 . CASSFSGTSGYTGELFF TGTGCCAGCAGCTTCTCCGGGACTAGCGGCTACACCGGGGAGCTGTTTTTT
13 . TRBJ1-1 TRBV27 . CASSLMERTEAFF TGTGCCAGCAGTTTAATGGAACGGACTGAAGCTTTCTTT
16 TRBD2 TRBJ2-3 TRBV5-1 . CASSFLAGGDTDTQYF TGCGCCAGCAGCTTCCTAGCGGGAGGGGACACAGATACGCAGTATTTT
16 TRBD1 TRBJ2-7 TRBV10-1 . CASSESGQAESYEQYF TGCGCCAGCAGTGAGTCGGGACAGGCCGAATCCTACGAGCAGTACTTC